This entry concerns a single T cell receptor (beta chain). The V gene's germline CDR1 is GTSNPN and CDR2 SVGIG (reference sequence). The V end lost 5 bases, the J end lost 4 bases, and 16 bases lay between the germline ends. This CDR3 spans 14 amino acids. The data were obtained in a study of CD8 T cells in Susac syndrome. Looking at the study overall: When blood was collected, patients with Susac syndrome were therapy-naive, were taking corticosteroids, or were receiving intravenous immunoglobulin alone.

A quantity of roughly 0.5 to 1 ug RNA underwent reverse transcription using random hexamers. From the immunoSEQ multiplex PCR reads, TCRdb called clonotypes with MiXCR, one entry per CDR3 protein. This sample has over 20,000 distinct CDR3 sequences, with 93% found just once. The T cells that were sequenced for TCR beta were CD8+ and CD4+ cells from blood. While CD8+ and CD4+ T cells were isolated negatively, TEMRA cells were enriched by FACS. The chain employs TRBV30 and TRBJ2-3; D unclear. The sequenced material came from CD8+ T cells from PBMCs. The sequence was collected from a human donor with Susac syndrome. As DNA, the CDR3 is TGTGCCTGGGGCCGCCTTATTGGCGCAGATACGCAGTATTTT. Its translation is CAWGRLIGADTQYF.